This T cell receptor (beta chain) derives from a study of blood T cell repertoires in COVID-19. Study details: Some COVID-19 samples were acute and others convalescent; all came from the United States, Italy and Spain. Nucleic acid was either cDNA or gDNA, and it came from T cells, B-cell-depleted T cells, or PBMCs.

The CDR3 has 12 amino acids. CDR1 is SGHNT, CDR2 YENEEA, per germline. Trimming removed 6 bases from V and 10 bases from J; junction bases left unmatched: 6. Source study methods: Amplified reference gene primers provided the basis for estimating nucleated cell counts. Here immunoSEQ multiplex PCR was the method, and the copy in TCRdb shows in-frame clones only, minus some. V, J and clone size derive from that table, while D and trimming were established from the DNA sequence. The top ten clones hold roughly 2.4% of a sample with about 260,000 clones, about nine tenths of them seen once. This clone appeared a single time.

This receptor was obtained from a woman between 50 and 59 years old who had recovered from COVID-19. The source material was peripheral blood. The chain has TRBV11-3 and TRBJ2-3; 8 bases agree with TRBD1. CDR3 in amino acids: CASRGPDRAQYF. CDR3 sequence (DNA): TGTGCCAGCAGGGGACCGGACAGGGCGCAGTATTTT.